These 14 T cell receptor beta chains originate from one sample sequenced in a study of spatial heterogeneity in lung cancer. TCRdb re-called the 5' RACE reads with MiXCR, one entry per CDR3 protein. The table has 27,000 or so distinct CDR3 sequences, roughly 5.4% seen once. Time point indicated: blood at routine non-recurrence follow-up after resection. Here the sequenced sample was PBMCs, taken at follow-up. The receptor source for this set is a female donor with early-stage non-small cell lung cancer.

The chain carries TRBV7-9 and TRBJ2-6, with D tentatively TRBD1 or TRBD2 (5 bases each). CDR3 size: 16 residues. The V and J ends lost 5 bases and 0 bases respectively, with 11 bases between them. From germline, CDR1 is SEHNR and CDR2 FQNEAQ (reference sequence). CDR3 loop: CASSPGRNSGANVLTF. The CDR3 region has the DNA TGTGCCAGCAGCCCGGGACGGAACTCTGGGGCCAACGTCCTGACTTTC.

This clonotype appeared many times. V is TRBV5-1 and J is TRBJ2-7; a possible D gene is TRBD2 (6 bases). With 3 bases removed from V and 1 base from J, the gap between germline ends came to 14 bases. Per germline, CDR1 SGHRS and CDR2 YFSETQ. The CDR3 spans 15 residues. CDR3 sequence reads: CASSWVPGVSYEQYF. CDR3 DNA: TGCGCCAGCAGCTGGGTACCGGGGGTGTCCTACGAGCAGTACTTC.

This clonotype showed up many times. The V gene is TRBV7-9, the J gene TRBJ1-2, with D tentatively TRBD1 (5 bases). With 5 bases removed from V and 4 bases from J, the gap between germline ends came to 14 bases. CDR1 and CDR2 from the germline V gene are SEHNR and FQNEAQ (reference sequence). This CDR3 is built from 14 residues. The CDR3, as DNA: TGTGCCAGCAGCGCACTCCAGGGCTCCTATGGCTACACCTTC. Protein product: CASSALQGSYGYTF.

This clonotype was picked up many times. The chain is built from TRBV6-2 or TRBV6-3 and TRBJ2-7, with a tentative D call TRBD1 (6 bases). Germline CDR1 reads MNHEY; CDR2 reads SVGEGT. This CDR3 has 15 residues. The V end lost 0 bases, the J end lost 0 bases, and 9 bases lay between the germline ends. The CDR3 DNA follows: TGTGCCAGCAGTTACTCGGACAGCGGCTCCTACGAGCAGTACTTC. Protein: CASSYSDSGSYEQYF.

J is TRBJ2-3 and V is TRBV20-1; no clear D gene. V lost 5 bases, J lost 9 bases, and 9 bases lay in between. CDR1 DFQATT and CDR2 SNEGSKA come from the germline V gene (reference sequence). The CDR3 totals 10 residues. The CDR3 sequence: CSAGSGTQYF. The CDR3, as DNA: TGCAGTGCTGGATCAGGAACGCAGTATTTT.

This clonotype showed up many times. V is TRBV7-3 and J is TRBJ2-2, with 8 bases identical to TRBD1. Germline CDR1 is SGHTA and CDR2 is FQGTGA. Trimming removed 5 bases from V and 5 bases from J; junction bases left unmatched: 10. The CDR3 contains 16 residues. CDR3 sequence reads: CASSTKVGQGTGELFF. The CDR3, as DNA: TGTGCCAGCAGCACAAAAGTAGGACAGGGTACCGGGGAGCTGTTTTTT.

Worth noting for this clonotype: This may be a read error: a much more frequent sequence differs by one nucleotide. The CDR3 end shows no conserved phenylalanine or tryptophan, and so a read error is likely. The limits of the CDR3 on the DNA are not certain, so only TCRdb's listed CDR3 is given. The CDR3 loop is CATSDSTKGQGSS. The chain carries TRBV24-1 and TRBJ2-7; the listed D gene, TRBD1, was not tested against the DNA. The germline V gene has CDR1 KGHDR and CDR2 SFDVKD. The CDR3 adds up to 13 amino acids, both ends counted.

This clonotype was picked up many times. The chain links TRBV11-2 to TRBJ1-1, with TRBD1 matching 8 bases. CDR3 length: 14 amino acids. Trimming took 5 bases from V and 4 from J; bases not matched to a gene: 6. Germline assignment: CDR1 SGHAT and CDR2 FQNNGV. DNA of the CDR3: TGTGCCAGCAGCCTCTCGACAGGGGCCACTGAAGCTTTCTTT. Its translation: CASSLSTGATEAFF.

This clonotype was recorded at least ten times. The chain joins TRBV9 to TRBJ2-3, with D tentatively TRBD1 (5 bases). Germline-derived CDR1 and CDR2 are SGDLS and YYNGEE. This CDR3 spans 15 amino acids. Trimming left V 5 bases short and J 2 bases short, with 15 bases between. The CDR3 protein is CASSRGSSFTDTQYF. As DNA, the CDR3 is TGTGCCAGCAGTAGGGGTAGCTCCTTCACAGATACGCAGTATTTT.

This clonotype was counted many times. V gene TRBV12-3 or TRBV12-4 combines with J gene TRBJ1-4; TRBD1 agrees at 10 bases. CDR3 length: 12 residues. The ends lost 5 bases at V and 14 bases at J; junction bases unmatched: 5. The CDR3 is CASSPRQGALFF. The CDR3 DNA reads TGTGCCAGCAGTCCCCGACAGGGGGCCCTGTTTTTT.

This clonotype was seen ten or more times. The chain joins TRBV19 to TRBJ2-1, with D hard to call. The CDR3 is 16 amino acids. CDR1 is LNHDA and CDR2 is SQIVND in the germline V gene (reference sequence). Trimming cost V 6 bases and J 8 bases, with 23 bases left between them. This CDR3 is CASSTILGSRLHEQFF. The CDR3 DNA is TGTGCCAGTAGCACCATCCTAGGATCCCGGCTCCATGAGCAGTTCTTC.

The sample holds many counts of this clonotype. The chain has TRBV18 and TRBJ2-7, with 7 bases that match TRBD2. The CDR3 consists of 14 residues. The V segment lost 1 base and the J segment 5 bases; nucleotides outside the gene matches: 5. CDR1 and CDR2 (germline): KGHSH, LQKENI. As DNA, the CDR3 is TGTGCCAGCTCACCACGGGAGGGGTTGGACGAGCAGTACTTC. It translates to CASSPREGLDEQYF.

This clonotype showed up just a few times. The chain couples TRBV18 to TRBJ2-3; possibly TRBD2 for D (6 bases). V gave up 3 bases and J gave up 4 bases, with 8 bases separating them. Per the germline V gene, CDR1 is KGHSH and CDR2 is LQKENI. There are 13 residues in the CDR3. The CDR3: CASSPLAADTQYF. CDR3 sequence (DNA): TGTGCCAGCTCACCCTTAGCGGCAGATACGCAGTATTTT.

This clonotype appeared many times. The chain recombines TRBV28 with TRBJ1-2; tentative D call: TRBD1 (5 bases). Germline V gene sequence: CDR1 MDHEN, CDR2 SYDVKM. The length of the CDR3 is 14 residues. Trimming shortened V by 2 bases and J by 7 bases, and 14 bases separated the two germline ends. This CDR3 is CASSLTGGGSGYTF. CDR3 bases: TGTGCCAGCAGTTTAACCGGCGGGGGAAGTGGCTACACCTTC.